These 16 T cell receptor beta chains share one sample of origin, sequenced in a study of T cells in Graves' hyperthyroidism and ophthalmopathy. TCR beta CDR3 sequences were amplified from RNA transcripts. Researchers ran a first-round RT-PCR on the TCR CDR3 using the HTBI primer set. Via MiXCR, TCRdb re-called the multiplex PCR reads, giving one row per CDR3 protein. The sample lists hundreds of thousands of distinct CDR3 sequences; around 16% were seen once. Sequencing was performed on blood. These TCRs come from a woman aged 18-29 years with Graves' hyperthyroidism.

This clonotype was seen repeatedly, ten times or more. The chain has TRBV30 and TRBJ1-1; unclear D gene. Germline CDR1 and CDR2: GTSNPN and SVGIG (reference sequence). The CDR3 runs 8 residues. V dropped 1 base and J dropped 9 bases, with 0 bases sitting between them. CDR3 sequence reads: CAWSEAFF. The CDR3 region has the DNA TGTGCCTGGAGTGAAGCTTTCTTT. Using reference TRBV30 and TRBJ1-1 for the parts outside the CDR3, the full variable domain is SQTIHQWPATLVQPVGSPLSLECTVEGTSNPNLYWYRQAAGRGLQLLFYSVGIGQISSEVPQNLSASRPQDRQFILSSKKLLLSDSGFYLCAWSEAFFGQGTRLTVV.

The chain couples TRBV19 to TRBJ2-6, with D possibly TRBD1 on 5 matching bases. There are 14 residues in the CDR3. V dropped 9 bases and J dropped 2 bases, with 11 bases sitting between them. Germline loops: CDR1 LNHDA, CDR2 SQIVND (reference sequence). The CDR3 DNA is TGTGCCAGCAAGACAGACCCTGGGGCCAACGTCCTGACTTTC. Translating it yields CASKTDPGANVLTF.

This clonotype was picked up many times. The rearrangement links TRBV18 to TRBJ1-4, with TRBD1 identical over 7 bases. The trim removed 3 bases at V and 6 bases at J, leaving 4 bases unmatched. The CDR3 contains 14 residues. CDR1 KGHSH and CDR2 LQKENI come from the germline V gene. The CDR3 sequence is CASSPGQLHEKLFF. For the CDR3, the DNA is TGTGCCAGCTCACCGGGACAGCTGCATGAAAAACTGTTTTTT.

This clonotype showed up many times. The chain links TRBV3-1 to TRBJ2-7; the match to TRBD1 covers 10 bases. CDR3 size: 15 residues. Losses at the gene ends were 4 bases for V and 2 bases for J; bases not matched to a gene: 5. Germline V gives CDR1 LGHDT, CDR2 YNNKEL (reference sequence). The CDR3 region has the DNA TGTGCCAGCAGCCTACCGGGACAGGGGACCTACGAGCAGTACTTC. As protein: CASSLPGQGTYEQYF.

The J gene is TRBJ1-4, the V gene TRBV15; no firm D call. The V end lost 3 bases, the J end lost 0 bases, and 5 bases lay between the germline ends. The germline CDR1 and CDR2 sequences are LNHNV and YYDKDF (reference sequence). The CDR3 extends over 14 amino acids. The CDR3 nucleotides are TGTGCCACCAGCAGCCGTGCAACTAATGAAAAACTGTTTTTT. Translated, it gives CATSSRATNEKLFF.

This clonotype was seen ten or more times. This chain links TRBV24-1 with TRBJ2-3; possible D gene TRBD2, 5 bases. In germline, CDR1 is KGHDR, CDR2 SFDVKD. The CDR3 covers 17 residues. Trimming stripped 3 bases from V and 8 bases from J, with 23 bases between. The CDR3 here is CATSDVARREGSGTQYF. The CDR3 DNA sequence: TGTGCCACCAGTGATGTGGCCAGACGAGAGGGCTCGGGTACGCAGTATTTT.

Note on this clonotype: A clone one base away is much larger, so this may be a read error. The V call is TRBV27, the J call TRBJ2-7; TRBD1 or TRBD2 may be the D gene (6 bases each). CDR1 is MNHEY and CDR2 is SMNVEV in the germline V gene (reference sequence). The CDR3 has 16 residues. CDR3 sequence reads: CTSRGGTKIRLGEQYF. DNA of the CDR3: TGTACCAGCAGAGGGGGGACAAAGATCCGATTAGGCGAGCAGTACTTC.

This clonotype was recorded many times. The chain recombines TRBV7-2 with TRBJ2-7, with 7 bases that match TRBD2. V shed 2 bases and J 0 bases; nucleotides not matched to a gene: 4. From germline, CDR1 is SGHTA and CDR2 FQGNSA. This CDR3 region has 15 residues. CDR3 amino acids: CASSLNWEGSYEQYF. The CDR3, as DNA: TGTGCCAGCAGCTTAAATTGGGAGGGCTCCTACGAGCAGTACTTC.

The sample holds a few counts of this clonotype. The chain couples TRBV27 to TRBJ2-7; D might be TRBD1 (6 bases). The CDR3 length is 12 residues. V was clipped by 6 bases and J by 6 bases, with 12 bases between them. The germline V gene has CDR1 MNHEY and CDR2 SMNVEV (reference sequence). The CDR3 coding sequence is TGTGCCAGCAGCCACAGGGCTGGCGAGCAGTACTTC. This gives the protein CASSHRAGEQYF.

This clonotype has at least ten counts. The rearrangement links TRBV12-3 or TRBV12-4 to TRBJ2-1, with 12 bases fitting TRBD2. The CDR3 consists of 17 residues. J gave up 10 bases and V 3 bases, and 13 bases lay outside the gene matches. For the CDR3, the DNA is TGTGCCAGCAGTTTCGGCACCTCGACTAGCGGGAGATACGAGCAGTTCTTC. Protein sequence: CASSFGTSTSGRYEQFF.

This clonotype was counted at least ten times. The chain joins TRBV12-3 or TRBV12-4 to TRBJ1-4; no reliable D call. The CDR3 loop spans 15 amino acids. Trimming pared 5 bases from V and 0 bases from J, leaving 10 bases between. The CDR3 here is CASSPGVATNEKLFF. CDR3 sequence (DNA): TGTGCCAGCAGTCCGGGAGTTGCAACTAATGAAAAACTGTTTTTT.

This clonotype was found a few times. The chain carries TRBV11-2 and TRBJ1-2; a possible D gene is TRBD1 (5 bases). Trimming removed 1 base from V and 4 bases from J, with 10 bases in between. Per germline, CDR1 SGHAT and CDR2 FQNNGV. This CDR3 has 14 amino acids. The DNA for the CDR3 is TGTGCCAGCAGCTTAGGAGACGGGACCTATGGCTACACCTTC. This gives the protein CASSLGDGTYGYTF.

This sequence joins TRBV27 and TRBJ2-2; 11 bases fit TRBD2. In germline, CDR1 is MNHEY, CDR2 SMNVEV (reference sequence). Trimming removed 3 bases from V and 4 bases from J; junction bases left unmatched: 1. CDR3 length: 15 amino acids. CDR3 bases: TGTGCCAGCAGTTTTACTAGCGGGAGCACCGGGGAGCTGTTTTTT. Its protein product is CASSFTSGSTGELFF.

This clonotype was detected many times. The rearrangement joins TRBV29-1 to TRBJ1-1; D is perhaps TRBD1 (6 bases). Germline V gene sequence: CDR1 SQVTM, CDR2 ANQGSEA. Trimming took off 6 bases at V and 8 bases at J, with 13 bases between the two ends. The CDR3 is 11 residues long. Written as DNA, the CDR3 is TGCAGCGTCCAACCAGGGGAGGAAGCTTTCTTT. Encoded protein: CSVQPGEEAFF.

This chain connects TRBV3-1 to TRBJ2-5, with D unresolved. Germline V gives CDR1 LGHDT, CDR2 YNNKEL (reference sequence). CDR3 length: 13 residues. V lost 0 bases and J lost 5, with 7 bases in between. The CDR3 sequence: CASSQEALETQYF. CDR3 in DNA: TGTGCCAGCAGCCAAGAAGCGCTGGAGACCCAGTACTTC.

The chain is built from TRBV19 and TRBJ2-7, with no clear D. Trimming removed 4 bases at V and 1 base at J, with 14 bases between. The germline CDR1 and CDR2 sequences are LNHDA and SQIVND (reference sequence). The CDR3 runs to 15 residues. The CDR3 region has the DNA TGTGCCAGTAGTAGCCCCCTGGGCGGTTCCTACGAGCAGTACTTC. Protein sequence: CASSSPLGGSYEQYF.